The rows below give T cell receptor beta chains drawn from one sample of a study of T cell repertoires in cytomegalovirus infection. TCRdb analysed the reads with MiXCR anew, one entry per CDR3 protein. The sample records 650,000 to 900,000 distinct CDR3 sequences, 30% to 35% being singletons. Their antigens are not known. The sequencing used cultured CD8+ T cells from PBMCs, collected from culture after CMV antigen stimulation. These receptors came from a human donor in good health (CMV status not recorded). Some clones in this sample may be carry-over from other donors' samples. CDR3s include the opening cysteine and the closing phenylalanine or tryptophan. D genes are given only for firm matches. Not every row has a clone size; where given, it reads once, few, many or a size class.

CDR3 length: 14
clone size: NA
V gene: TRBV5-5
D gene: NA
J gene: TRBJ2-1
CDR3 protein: CASSLRMSYNEQFF
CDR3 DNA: TGTGCCAGCAGCTTGAGGATGAGTTACAATGAGCAGTTCTTC

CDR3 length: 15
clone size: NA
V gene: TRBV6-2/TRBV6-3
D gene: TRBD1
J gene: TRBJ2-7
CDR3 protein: CASSYRQGASYEQYF
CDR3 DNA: TGTGCCAGCAGTTATCGACAGGGGGCCTCCTACGAGCAGTACTTC

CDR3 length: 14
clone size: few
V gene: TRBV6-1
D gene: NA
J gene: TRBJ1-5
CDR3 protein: CASSESGRGQPQHF
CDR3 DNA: TGTGCCAGCAGTGAGTCAGGGCGGGGTCAGCCCCAGCATTTT

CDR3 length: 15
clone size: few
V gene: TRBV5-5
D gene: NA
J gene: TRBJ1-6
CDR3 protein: CASSLVGPINSPLHF
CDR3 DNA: TGTGCCAGCAGCTTGGTGGGACCCATAAATTCACCCCTCCACTTT

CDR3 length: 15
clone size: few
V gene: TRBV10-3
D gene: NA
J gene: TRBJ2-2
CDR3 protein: CAISLGAGATGELFF
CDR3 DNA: TGTGCCATCAGCCTAGGTGCTGGGGCCACCGGGGAGCTGTTTTTT

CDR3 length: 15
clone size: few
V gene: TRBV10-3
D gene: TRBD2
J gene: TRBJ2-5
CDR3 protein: CAITPGLAGEETQYF
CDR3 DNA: TGTGCCATCACGCCGGGACTAGCGGGGGAAGAGACCCAGTACTTC

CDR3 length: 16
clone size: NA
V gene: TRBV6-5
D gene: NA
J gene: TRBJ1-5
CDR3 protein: CASSYLPPKAHQPQHF
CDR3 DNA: TGTGCCAGCAGTTACCTTCCCCCCAAAGCCCATCAGCCCCAGCATTTT

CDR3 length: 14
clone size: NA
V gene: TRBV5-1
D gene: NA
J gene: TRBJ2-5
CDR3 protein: CASSLVQNQETQYF
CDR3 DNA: TGCGCCAGCAGCTTGGTGCAAAACCAAGAGACCCAGTACTTC

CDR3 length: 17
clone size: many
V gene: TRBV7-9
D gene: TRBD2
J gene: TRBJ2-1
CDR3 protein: CASSLELRAGVQGEQFF
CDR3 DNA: TGTGCCAGCAGCTTAGAGTTACGAGCGGGGGTACAAGGTGAGCAGTTCTTC

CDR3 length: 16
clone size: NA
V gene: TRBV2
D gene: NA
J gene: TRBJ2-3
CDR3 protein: CVSHNLQGQITDTQYF
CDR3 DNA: TGTGTCAGCCATAACCTGCAGGGTCAGATCACAGATACGCAGTATTTT

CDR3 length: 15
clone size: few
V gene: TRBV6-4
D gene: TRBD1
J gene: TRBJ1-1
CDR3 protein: CASSRPPRGPTEAFF
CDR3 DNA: TGTGCCAGCAGCCGACCTCCCAGGGGGCCCACTGAAGCTTTCTTT

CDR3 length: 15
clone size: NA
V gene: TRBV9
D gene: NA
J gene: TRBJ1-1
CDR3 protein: CASSTSRGGLTEAFF
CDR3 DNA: TGTGCCAGCAGCACCTCAAGGGGGGGGTTAACTGAAGCTTTCTTT

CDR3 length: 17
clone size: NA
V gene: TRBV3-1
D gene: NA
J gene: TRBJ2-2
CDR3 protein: CASSQDGGGLDTGELFF
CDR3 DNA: TGTGCCAGCAGCCAAGATGGGGGGGGGCTGGACACCGGGGAGCTGTTTTTT

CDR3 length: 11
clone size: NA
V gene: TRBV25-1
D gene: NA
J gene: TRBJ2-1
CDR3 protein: CASSDLHEQFF
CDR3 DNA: TGTGCCAGCAGTGACCTTCATGAGCAGTTCTTC

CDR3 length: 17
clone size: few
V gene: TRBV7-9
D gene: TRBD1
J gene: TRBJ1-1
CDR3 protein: CASSSPYRQGRNTEAFF
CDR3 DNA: TGTGCCAGCAGCTCTCCTTATCGACAGGGGCGGAACACTGAAGCTTTCTTT

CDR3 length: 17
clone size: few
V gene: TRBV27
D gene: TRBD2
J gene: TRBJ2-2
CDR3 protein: CASSSLSGGANTGELFF
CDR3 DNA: TGTGCCAGCAGTTCCCTTAGCGGGGGCGCGAACACCGGGGAGCTGTTTTTT

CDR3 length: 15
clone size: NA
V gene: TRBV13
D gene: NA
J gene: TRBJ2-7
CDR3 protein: CASSPGTSGRYEQYF
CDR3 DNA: TGTGCCAGCAGCCCCGGCACGTCAGGGAGGTACGAGCAGTACTTC

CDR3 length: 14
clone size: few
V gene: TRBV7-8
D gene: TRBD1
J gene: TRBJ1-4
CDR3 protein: CASSRAGTVEKLFF
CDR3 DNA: TGTGCCAGCAGCCGAGCCGGGACAGTAGAAAAACTGTTTTTT

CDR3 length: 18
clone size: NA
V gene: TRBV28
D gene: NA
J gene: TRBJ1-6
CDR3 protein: CASSLSKDSSSYNSPLHF
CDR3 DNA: TGTGCCAGCAGTTTATCCAAGGACAGTAGCTCCTATAATTCACCCCTCCACTTT

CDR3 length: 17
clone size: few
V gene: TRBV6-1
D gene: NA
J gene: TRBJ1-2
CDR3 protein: CASTPGTAELFGYGYTF
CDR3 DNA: TGTGCCAGCACCCCCGGGACCGCGGAATTGTTCGGCTATGGCTACACCTTC

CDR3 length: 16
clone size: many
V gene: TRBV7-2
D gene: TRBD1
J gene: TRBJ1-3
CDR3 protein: CASSWIQGDVGNTIYF
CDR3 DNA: TGTGCCAGCAGCTGGATACAGGGGGATGTTGGAAACACCATATATTTT

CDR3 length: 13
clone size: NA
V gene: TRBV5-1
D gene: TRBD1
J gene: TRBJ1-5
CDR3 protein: CASSKGQNQPQHF
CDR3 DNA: TGCGCCAGCAGCAAGGGACAGAATCAGCCCCAGCATTTT

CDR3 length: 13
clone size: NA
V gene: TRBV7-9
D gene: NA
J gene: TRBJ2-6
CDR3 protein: CASSFSSANVLTF
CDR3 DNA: TGTGCCAGCAGCTTCTCTTCGGCCAACGTCCTGACTTTC

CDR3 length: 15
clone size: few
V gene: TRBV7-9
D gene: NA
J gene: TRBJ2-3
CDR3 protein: CASSPTGPFWDTQYF
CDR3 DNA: TGTGCCAGCAGCCCGACCGGACCCTTTTGGGATACGCAGTATTTT

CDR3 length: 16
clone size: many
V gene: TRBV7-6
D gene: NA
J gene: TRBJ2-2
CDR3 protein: CASSLVILSNTGELFF
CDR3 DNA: TGTGCCAGCAGCTTAGTTATTCTTTCAAACACCGGGGAGCTGTTTTTT

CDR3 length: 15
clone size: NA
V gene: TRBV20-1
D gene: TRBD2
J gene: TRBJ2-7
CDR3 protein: CSATTRGTRSYEQYF
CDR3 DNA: TGCAGTGCTACAACCCGTGGGACTAGAAGCTACGAGCAGTACTTC

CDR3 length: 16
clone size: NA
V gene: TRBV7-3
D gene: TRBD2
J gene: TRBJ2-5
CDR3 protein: CASSRSPAGDGETQYF
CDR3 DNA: TGTGCCAGCAGCCGATCACCAGCGGGGGACGGAGAGACCCAGTACTTC

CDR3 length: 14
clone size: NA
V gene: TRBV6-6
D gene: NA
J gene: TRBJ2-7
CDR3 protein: CASSYGGPPLEQYF
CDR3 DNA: TGTGCCAGCAGTTACGGGGGGCCCCCCTTGGAGCAGTACTTC

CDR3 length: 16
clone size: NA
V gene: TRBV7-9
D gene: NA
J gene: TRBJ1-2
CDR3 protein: CASSLSQGKGSYGYTF
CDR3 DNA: TGTGCCAGCAGCCTTTCTCAGGGTAAAGGGTCTTATGGCTACACCTTC

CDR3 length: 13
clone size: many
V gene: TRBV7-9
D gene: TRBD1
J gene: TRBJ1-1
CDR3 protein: CASSLVRDSEAFF
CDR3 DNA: TGTGCCAGCAGCTTAGTGAGGGACAGTGAAGCTTTCTTT

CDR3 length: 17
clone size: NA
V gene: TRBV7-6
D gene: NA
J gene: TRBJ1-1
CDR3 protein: CASSLRDGYVSGTEAFF
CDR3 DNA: TGTGCCAGCAGCTTAAGGGACGGTTATGTTAGCGGCACTGAAGCTTTCTTT

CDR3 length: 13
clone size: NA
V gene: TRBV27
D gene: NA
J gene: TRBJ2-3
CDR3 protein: CASSEGYTDTQYF
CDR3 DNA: TGTGCCAGCAGTGAAGGGTACACAGATACGCAGTATTTT

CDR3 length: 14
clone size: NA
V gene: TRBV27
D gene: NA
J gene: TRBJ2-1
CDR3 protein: CASSFLGPAKEQFF
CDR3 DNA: TGTGCCAGCAGTTTCCTCGGACCAGCAAAAGAGCAGTTCTTC

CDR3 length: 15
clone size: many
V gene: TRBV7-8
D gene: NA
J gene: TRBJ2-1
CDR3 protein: CASSRGRGHYNEQFF
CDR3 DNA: TGTGCCAGCAGCCGTGGGCGGGGCCACTACAATGAGCAGTTCTTC

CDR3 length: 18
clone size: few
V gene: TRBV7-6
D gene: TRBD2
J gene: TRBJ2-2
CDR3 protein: CASSLVLSGTTNTGELFF
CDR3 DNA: TGTGCCAGCAGCTTAGTTCTATCCGGGACTACGAACACCGGGGAGCTGTTTTTT

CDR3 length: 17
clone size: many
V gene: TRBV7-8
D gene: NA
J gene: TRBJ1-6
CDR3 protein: CASSLAGGRGYNSPLHF
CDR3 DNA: TGTGCCAGCAGCTTAGCCGGGGGGAGGGGCTATAATTCACCCCTCCACTTT

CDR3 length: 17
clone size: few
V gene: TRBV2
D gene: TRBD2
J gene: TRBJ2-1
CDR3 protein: CASSDGLGLAGIDEQFF
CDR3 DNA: TGTGCCAGCAGTGACGGCTTGGGGCTAGCGGGGATCGATGAGCAGTTCTTC

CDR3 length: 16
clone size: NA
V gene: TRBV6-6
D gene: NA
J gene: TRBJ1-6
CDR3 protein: CASSYSIPGQNSPLHF
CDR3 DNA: TGTGCCAGCAGTTACTCGATCCCCGGACAGAATTCACCCCTCCACTTT

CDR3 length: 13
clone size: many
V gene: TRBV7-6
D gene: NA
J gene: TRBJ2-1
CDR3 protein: CASTQNYYLEQFF
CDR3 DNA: TGTGCCAGCACCCAAAACTATTACTTAGAGCAGTTCTTC

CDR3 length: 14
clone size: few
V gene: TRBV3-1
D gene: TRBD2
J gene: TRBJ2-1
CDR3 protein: CASSRTSGRYEQFF
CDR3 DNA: TGTGCCAGCTCCCGGACTAGCGGACGCTATGAGCAGTTCTTC

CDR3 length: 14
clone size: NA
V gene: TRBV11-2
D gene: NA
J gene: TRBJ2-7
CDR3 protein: CASSLFDRNYEQYF
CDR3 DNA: TGTGCCAGCAGCTTATTCGACAGGAACTACGAGCAGTACTTC

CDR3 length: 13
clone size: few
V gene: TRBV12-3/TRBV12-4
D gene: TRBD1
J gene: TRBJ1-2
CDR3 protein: CASTRDREDGYTF
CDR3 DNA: TGTGCCAGCACACGGGACAGGGAGGATGGCTACACCTTC

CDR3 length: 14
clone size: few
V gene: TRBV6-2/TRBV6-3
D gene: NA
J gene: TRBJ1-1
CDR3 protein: CASSFDMGNTEAFF
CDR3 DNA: TGTGCCAGCAGTTTCGACATGGGGAACACTGAAGCTTTCTTT

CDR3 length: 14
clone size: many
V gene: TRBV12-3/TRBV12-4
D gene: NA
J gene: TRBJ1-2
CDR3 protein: CASSSPVPSHGYTF
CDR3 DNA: TGTGCCAGCAGTTCCCCCGTCCCCAGTCATGGCTACACCTTC

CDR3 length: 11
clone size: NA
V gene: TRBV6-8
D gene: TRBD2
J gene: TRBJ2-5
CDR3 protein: CAAGGAETQYF
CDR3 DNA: TGTGCCGCGGGGGGAGCGGAGACCCAGTACTTC

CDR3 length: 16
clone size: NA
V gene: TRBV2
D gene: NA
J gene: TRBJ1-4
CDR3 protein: CASSATRRQANEKLFF
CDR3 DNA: TGTGCCAGCAGTGCCACGCGGCGGCAGGCTAATGAAAAACTGTTTTTT

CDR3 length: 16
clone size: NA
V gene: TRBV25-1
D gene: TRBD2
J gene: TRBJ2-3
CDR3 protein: CASSESNGGAVDTQYF
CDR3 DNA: TGTGCCAGCAGTGAATCGAACGGGGGGGCCGTAGATACGCAGTATTTT

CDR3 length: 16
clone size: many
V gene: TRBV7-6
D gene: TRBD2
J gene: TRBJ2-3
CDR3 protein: CASSPLAGGFTDTQYF
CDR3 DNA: TGTGCCAGCAGCCCCCTAGCGGGGGGCTTCACAGATACGCAGTATTTT

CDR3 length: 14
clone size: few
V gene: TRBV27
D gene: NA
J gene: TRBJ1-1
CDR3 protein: CASSFGLPGTEAFF
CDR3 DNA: TGTGCCAGCAGTTTCGGTCTTCCCGGCACTGAAGCTTTCTTT

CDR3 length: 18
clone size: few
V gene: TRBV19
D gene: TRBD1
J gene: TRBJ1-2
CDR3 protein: CASSIGPTGTGGGYGYTF
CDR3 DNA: TGTGCCAGTAGTATAGGACCCACCGGGACAGGGGGCGGCTATGGCTACACCTTC

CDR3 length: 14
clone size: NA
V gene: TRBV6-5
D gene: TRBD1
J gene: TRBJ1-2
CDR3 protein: CASSSWDRSDGYTF
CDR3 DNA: TGTGCCAGCAGTTCCTGGGACAGGAGCGATGGCTACACCTTC

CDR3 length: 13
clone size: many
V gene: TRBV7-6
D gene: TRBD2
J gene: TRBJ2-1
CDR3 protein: CASSYRLAGEQFF
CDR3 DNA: TGTGCCAGCAGCTACCGACTAGCCGGGGAGCAGTTCTTC

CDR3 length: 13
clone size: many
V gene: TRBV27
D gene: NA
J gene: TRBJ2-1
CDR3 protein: CASSLSGTNEQFF
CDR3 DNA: TGTGCCAGCAGCTTATCAGGGACCAATGAGCAGTTCTTC

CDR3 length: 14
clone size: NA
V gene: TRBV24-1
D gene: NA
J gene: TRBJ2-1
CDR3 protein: CATGRGQSYNEQFF
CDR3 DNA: TGTGCCACCGGGAGGGGACAGTCCTACAATGAGCAGTTCTTC

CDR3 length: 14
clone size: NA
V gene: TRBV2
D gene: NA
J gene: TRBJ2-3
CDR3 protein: CASSETPYTDTQYF
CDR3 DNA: TGTGCCAGCAGTGAAACCCCCTACACAGATACGCAGTATTTT